A single sample gave rise to the 16 T cell receptor beta chains below, sequenced in a study of CD8 T cells in ankylosing spondylitis. TCRdb recomputed calls from the 5' RACE reads with MiXCR, one row per CDR3 protein. The sample has 700,000 or so distinct CDR3 sequences; about 20% are singletons. No antigen has been assigned to these receptors. Overall study results and limits: For ankylosing spondylitis blood, a TCR beta motif of several highly homologous variants appeared characteristic.

Material for sequencing was blood, either unsorted or a sorted T cell fraction (not recorded which). The receptors were gathered from a male donor with ankylosing spondylitis.

This clonotype turned up a few times. In DNA, the CDR3 is TGCGCCAGCAGCTTGGGTGTGGAAGAGACCCAGTACTTC. Encoded protein: CASSLGVEETQYF. The J gene is TRBJ2-5, the V gene TRBV5-1; D gene unclear. Germline CDR1 and CDR2: SGHRS and YFSETQ. The CDR3 has 13 amino acids. V was cut by 0 bases and J by 3 bases, with 6 bases left in between. Full variable domain (missing parts from reference TRBV5-1 and TRBJ2-5): KAGVTQTPRYLIKTRGQQVTLSCSPISGHRSVSWYQQTPGQGLQFLFEYFSETQRNKGNFPGRFSGRQFSNSRSEMNVSTLELGDSALYLCASSLGVEETQYFGPGTRLLVL.

This clonotype was seen a few times. V is TRBV29-1 and J is TRBJ2-3, with D perhaps matching TRBD2 (5 bases). Germline V gene data show CDR1 as SQVTM and CDR2 as ANQGSEA. CDR3 length: 12 residues. The ends were cut back, 0 bases at V and 5 bases at J, with 6 bases in the middle. Here the CDR3 DNA reads TGCAGCGTTGAAGATCGGGGAGATACGCAGTATTTT. This encodes CSVEDRGDTQYF.

The chain has TRBV20-1 and TRBJ1-5, with no clear D. Trimming pared 4 bases from V and 3 bases from J, leaving 13 bases between. CDR1 is DFQATT, CDR2 SNEGSKA, per germline (reference sequence). This CDR3 is built from 14 residues. The DNA of the CDR3 is TGCAGTGCTACCGGGGATGGCAACAATCAGCCCCAGCATTTT. Translation gives CSATGDGNNQPQHF.

This clonotype was picked up a small number of times. This chain connects TRBV20-1 to TRBJ1-5; D might be TRBD1 (6 bases). Trimming shortened V by 5 bases and J by 1 base, and 12 bases separated the two germline ends. CDR3 length: 14 amino acids. Germline V gives CDR1 DFQATT, CDR2 SNEGSKA (reference sequence). The CDR3 spells CSASTGFSNQPQHF. The DNA of the CDR3 is TGCAGTGCTTCGACAGGTTTCAGCAATCAGCCCCAGCATTTT.

The chain couples TRBV28 to TRBJ2-7, with 7 bases fitting TRBD1. The CDR3 loop spans 17 amino acids. V gave up 5 bases and J gave up 4 bases; unmatched junction bases: 17. CDR1 and CDR2 (germline): MDHEN, SYDVKM. The CDR3 is CASSTPGQQAVGYEQYF. In DNA form, the CDR3 reads TGTGCCAGCAGTACACCGGGACAGCAAGCGGTGGGATACGAGCAGTACTTC. Combining the CDR3 with reference TRBV28 and TRBJ2-7 gives the whole variable domain DVKVTQSSRYLVKRTGEKVFLECVQDMDHENMFWYRQDPGLGLRLIYFSYDVKMKEKGDIPEGYSVSREKKERFSLILESASTNQTSMYLCASSTPGQQAVGYEQYFGPGTRLTVT.

This clonotype has only a few counts. This chain connects TRBV3-1 to TRBJ1-3, with D perhaps TRBD1 (6 bases). V lost 1 base to trimming and J lost 4 bases, with 14 bases between them. Looked up from germline, CDR1 is LGHDT and CDR2 is YNNKEL (reference sequence). The CDR3 covers 16 residues. CDR3 in amino acids: CASSQGRTGTGNTIYF. In nucleotides, the CDR3 is TGTGCCAGCAGCCAAGGAAGAACAGGGACGGGAAACACCATATATTTT.

The chain is built from TRBV30 and TRBJ2-3; D call uncertain. With 4 bases removed from V and 3 bases from J, the gap between germline ends came to 8 bases. The germline V gene has CDR1 GTSNPN and CDR2 SVGIG (reference sequence). The CDR3 has 12 amino acids. The CDR3 is CAWTLGTDTQYF. CDR3 nucleotide sequence: TGTGCCTGGACCTTAGGAACAGATACGCAGTATTTT. Together with reference TRBV30 and TRBJ2-3, the CDR3 gives the full variable domain: SQTIHQWPATLVQPVGSPLSLECTVEGTSNPNLYWYRQAAGRGLQLLFYSVGIGQISSEVPQNLSASRPQDRQFILSSKKLLLSDSGFYLCAWTLGTDTQYFGPGTRLTVL.

This clonotype has just a few counts. J is TRBJ1-6 and V is TRBV18, with unresolved D. Trimming took off 2 bases at V and 9 bases at J, with 8 bases between the two ends. Per germline, CDR1 KGHSH and CDR2 LQKENI. This CDR3 has 13 amino acids. In nucleotides, the CDR3 is TGTGCCAGCTCACCAGGGTATGGTTCACCCCTCCACTTT. This gives the protein CASSPGYGSPLHF.

The chain couples TRBV4-1 to TRBJ2-7; 8 nucleotides match TRBD2. V lost 1 base and J lost 7; bases outside the gene matches: 9. Germline V lookup: CDR1 MGHRA, CDR2 YSYEKL. This CDR3 is built from 15 residues. CDR3 nucleotide sequence: TGCGCCAGCAGCCAAGGTCCAGCGGGAGAGGAGGAGCAGTACTTC. Protein: CASSQGPAGEEEQYF.

Concerning this clonotype itself: Germline and junction disagree at one end, which may indicate a read error. The rearrangement uses TRBV3-1 and TRBJ1-1; TRBD1 is a possible D gene (5 bases). From germline, CDR1 is LGHDT and CDR2 YNNKEL (reference sequence). This CDR3 region has 17 residues. CDR3 in amino acids: CASCQGALTTVNTEAFF. DNA of the CDR3: TGTGCCAGCTGCCAAGGGGCCCTAACCACAGTCAACACTGAAGCTTTCTTT.

This clonotype occurred a few times. This rearrangement joins TRBV5-1 to TRBJ2-1; D is ambiguous. Trimming removed 2 bases at V and 2 bases at J, with 14 bases between. The CDR3 covers 16 residues. Germline values: CDR1 SGHRS, CDR2 YFSETQ. The CDR3 protein is CASSLVSVLTYNEQFF. The CDR3 nucleotides read TGCGCCAGCAGCTTAGTAAGCGTTCTTACCTACAATGAGCAGTTCTTC.

V is TRBV7-9 and J is TRBJ1-5; 7 nucleotides line up with TRBD1. The germline CDR1 and CDR2 sequences are SEHNR and FQNEAQ (reference sequence). The CDR3 is 16 residues long. V shed 1 base and J 2 bases; nucleotides not matched to a gene: 5. Here the CDR3 DNA reads TGTGCCAGCAGCTTAGGAGACAGGGCAGGCAATCAGCCCCAGCATTTT. Translated: CASSLGDRAGNQPQHF.

The J gene is TRBJ2-5, the V gene TRBV3-1, with D perhaps TRBD2 (6 bases). CDR1 and CDR2 (germline): LGHDT, YNNKEL (reference sequence). The CDR3 has 15 residues. Trimming shortened V by 6 bases and J by 4 bases, and 18 bases separated the two germline ends. For the CDR3, the DNA is TGTGCCAGCAGGGGGTCGGGAGCCGTTGTAGAGACCCAGTACTTC. This encodes CASRGSGAVVETQYF.

This clonotype was observed once. At one end the junction does not follow the germline gene, possibly because of a read error. V usage is TRBV6-1 and J usage is TRBJ2-5, with D tentatively TRBD1 or TRBD2 (5 bases each). This CDR3 comprises 11 residues. Germline V CDR1 and CDR2: MNHNS, SASEGT. The CDR3 protein is CASGAGTLPIF. The CDR3 DNA reads TGTGCCAGCGGGGCCGGGACCCTCCCAATCTTC.

This clonotype was observed a few times. The chain links TRBV7-9 to TRBJ2-1; TRBD2 matches at 10 bases. Per the germline V gene, CDR1 is SEHNR and CDR2 is FQNEAQ (reference sequence). Unmatched junction bases numbered 7, after V lost 5 bases and J lost 3 bases. The CDR3 extends over 16 amino acids. CDR3 region: CASSILTSGDYNEQFF. The CDR3 nucleotides read TGTGCCAGCAGCATTCTAACTAGCGGGGACTACAATGAGCAGTTCTTC. The full variable domain, with the rest looked up from reference TRBV7-9 and TRBJ2-1, is DTGVSQNPRHKITKRGQNVTFRCDPISEHNRLYWYRQTLGQGPEFLTYFQNEAQLEKSRLLSDRFSAERPKGSFSTLEIQRTEQGDSAMYLCASSILTSGDYNEQFFGPGTRLTVL.

This chain uses TRBV28 with TRBJ2-1, with TRBD1 identical over 7 bases. Germline V CDR1 and CDR2: MDHEN, SYDVKM. The CDR3 contains 17 residues. The V and J ends lost 8 bases and 1 base, in that order; junction bases with no gene match: 14. CDR3 DNA: TGTGCCAGCTTCCTCTCTAGTCCAGGGGGATCCTACAATGAGCAGTTCTTC. It is translated as CASFLSSPGGSYNEQFF.